The 27 T cell receptor beta chains below come from one sample, sequenced in a study of blood T cell repertoires in COVID-19. TCRdb's table, derived via immunoSEQ multiplex PCR, lists solely in-frame clones and lacks some. The table records around 190,000 clones, approximately 90% of them present only once. The sample taken for sequencing was peripheral blood. The receptors come from a man under 40 with acute or convalescent COVID-19.

The chain carries TRBV28 and TRBJ1-6, with no clear D. The CDR3 is 12 residues long. Germline V gene sequence: CDR1 MDHEN, CDR2 SYDVKM. Trimming pared 5 bases from V and 8 bases from J, leaving 7 bases between. CDR3 residues: CASSPLHSPLHF. In nucleotides, the CDR3 is TGTGCCAGCAGTCCCCTCCATTCACCCCTCCACTTT.

The V call is TRBV27, the J call TRBJ1-1; tentative D call: TRBD1 (6 bases). The CDR3 contains 14 residues. Trimming took 6 bases from V and 5 from J, leaving 16 bases between them. Per germline, CDR1 MNHEY and CDR2 SMNVEV (reference sequence). CDR3 loop: CASSRGRGFTEAFF. DNA for the CDR3: TGTGCCAGCAGCAGGGGCCGAGGTTTTACTGAAGCTTTCTTT.

The chain uses TRBV27 and TRBJ1-6; 11 bases fit TRBD1. The CDR3 length is 13 residues. The germline gives CDR1 MNHEY, CDR2 SMNVEV (reference sequence). V shed 8 bases and J 16 bases; nucleotides not matched to a gene: 10. The CDR3 here is CASAGTGGVFLHF. CDR3 nucleotide sequence: TGTGCCAGCGCCGGGACAGGGGGTGTCTTTCTCCACTTT.

The chain links TRBV28 to TRBJ2-7; 8 bases map to TRBD1. The ends lost 10 bases at V and 0 bases at J; junction bases unmatched: 14. The CDR3 is 16 residues long. The germline V gene has CDR1 MDHEN and CDR2 SYDVKM. CDR3 amino acids: CATSGGDRRNSYEQYF. The CDR3 coding sequence is TGTGCCACAAGCGGCGGGGACAGGCGAAACTCCTACGAGCAGTACTTC.

This rearrangement joins TRBV12-3 or TRBV12-4 to TRBJ2-7; maybe TRBD2 (6 bases). This CDR3 is 13 amino acids long. V was pared by 5 bases and J by 2 bases, with 10 bases between. The CDR3 loop is CASSGLNAYEQYF. The CDR3 region has the DNA TGTGCCAGCAGTGGACTAAACGCCTACGAGCAGTACTTC.

The chain uses TRBV19 and TRBJ2-3; D gene ambiguous. The germline V gene has CDR1 LNHDA and CDR2 SQIVND (reference sequence). CDR3 length: 14 residues. Trimming took off 2 bases at V and 2 bases at J, with 8 bases between the two ends. The CDR3 sequence is CASSIQAPTDTQYF. The CDR3 coding sequence is TGTGCCAGTAGTATACAAGCCCCCACAGATACGCAGTATTTT. Variable domain in full (rest from reference TRBV19 and TRBJ2-3): DGGITQSPKYLFRKEGQNVTLSCEQNLNHDAMYWYRQDPGQGLRLIYYSQIVNDFQKGDIAEGYSVSREKKESFPLTVTSAQKNPTAFYLCASSIQAPTDTQYFGPGTRLTVL.

This clone was detected only once. V and J are TRBV7-3 and TRBJ1-2; D perhaps matches TRBD1 (6 bases). The V gene's germline CDR1 is SGHTA and CDR2 FQGTGA. This CDR3 contains 14 residues. Trimming took off 5 bases at V and 3 bases at J, with 13 bases between the two ends. This chain's CDR3 is CASSPGQRHYGYTF. Here the CDR3 DNA reads TGTGCCAGCAGCCCCGGACAGCGGCACTATGGCTACACCTTC.

The genes are TRBV3-1 (or the pseudogene TRBV3-2) and TRBJ1-3; D not certain. The germline V and J ends were trimmed by 3 bases and 0 bases, with 12 bases remaining between them. CDR1 and CDR2 from the germline V gene are LGHDT and YNNKEL (reference sequence). This CDR3 region has 16 residues. The CDR3 region has the DNA TGTGCCAGCAGCCACATACAGAAGAGCTCTGGAAACACCATATATTTT. Amino acid sequence: CASSHIQKSSGNTIYF.

The DNA for the CDR3 is TGTGCCAGCAGCTTCTCTGCGGGATCCCACGAGACCCAGTACTTC. Translation: CASSFSAGSHETQYF. The chain combines TRBV7-2 with TRBJ2-5; tentative D call: TRBD2 (6 bases). Trimming left V 3 bases short and J 5 bases short, with 16 bases between. CDR1 is SGHTA, CDR2 FQGNSA, per germline. The CDR3 has 15 residues.

The chain links TRBV4-1 to TRBJ2-1, with a weak D call TRBD1 (5 bases). V was trimmed by 1 base and J by 0 bases, leaving 10 bases between them. This CDR3 region has 16 residues. Germline values: CDR1 MGHRA, CDR2 YSYEKL. For the CDR3, the DNA is TGCGCCAGCAGCCAAGGACAGAGGAGCTCCTACAATGAGCAGTTCTTC. It translates to CASSQGQRSSYNEQFF.

This clone was observed once. The chain couples TRBV28 to TRBJ2-5; 7 nucleotides align to TRBD2. This CDR3 region has 13 residues. With V trimmed by 2 bases and J by 5 bases, 2 bases remained unmatched. Germline CDR1 MDHEN, CDR2 SYDVKM. Here the CDR3 DNA reads TGTGCCAGCAGTTTAGGGCGGGGGGAGACCCAGTACTTC. Protein: CASSLGRGETQYF.

The chain links TRBV7-9 to TRBJ2-4, with TRBD2 matching over 9 bases. The CDR3 runs to 16 residues. Germline values: CDR1 SEHNR, CDR2 FQNEAQ (reference sequence). V gave up 1 base and J gave up 4 bases; unmatched junction bases: 5. The CDR3 DNA reads TGTGCCAGCAGCTTAGGACTAGCGGACTTTAAAAACATTCAGTACTTC. Translating it yields CASSLGLADFKNIQYF.

The rearrangement links TRBV5-1 to TRBJ2-4; 10 nucleotides agree with TRBD1. Germline values: CDR1 SGHRS, CDR2 YFSETQ. The CDR3 runs 13 residues. V was clipped by 4 bases and J by 7 bases; unmatched bases: 2. Here the CDR3 reads CASSLDRGNIQYF. The CDR3 bases are TGCGCCAGCAGCCTGGACAGGGGGAACATTCAGTACTTC.

The rearrangement uses TRBV5-1 and TRBJ1-4; TRBD1 matches 7 bases. The CDR3 is 15 residues long. Germline CDR1 is SGHRS and CDR2 is YFSETQ. V gave up 4 bases and J gave up 4 bases; unmatched junction bases: 7. This chain's CDR3 is CASSLSRGFNEKLFF. In DNA, the CDR3 is TGCGCCAGCAGCCTAAGCAGGGGGTTTAATGAAAAACTGTTTTTT.

The V call is TRBV29-1, the J call TRBJ1-1; D is possibly TRBD1 (5 bases). This CDR3 contains 16 residues. V was trimmed by 5 bases and J by 0 bases, leaving 19 bases between them. Germline CDR1 and CDR2: SQVTM and ANQGSEA. As DNA, the CDR3 is TGCAGCGTTCAGCCGGGGGTGCGATCGTTGAACACTGAAGCTTTCTTT. Translation: CSVQPGVRSLNTEAFF.

V and J are TRBV30 and TRBJ1-5, with D possibly matching TRBD1 (5 bases). The CDR3 spans 14 residues. Germline V lookup: CDR1 GTSNPN, CDR2 SVGIG (reference sequence). Trimming pared 2 bases from V and 3 bases from J, leaving 11 bases between. The CDR3 region has the DNA TGTGCCTGGAGTACAGCAGGGAACAATCAGCCCCAGCATTTT. As protein: CAWSTAGNNQPQHF.

This rearrangement joins TRBV7-9 to TRBJ1-4, with D unclear. The CDR3 consists of 15 residues. Deletions cut 2 bases from V and 8 bases from J, with 15 bases between. CDR1 is SEHNR and CDR2 is FQNEAQ in the germline V gene (reference sequence). CDR3 coding DNA: TGTGCCAGCAGCTTAATGGCGGGATCGGGAGAAAAACTGTTTTTT. This sequence encodes CASSLMAGSGEKLFF.

The chain carries TRBV27 and TRBJ1-2; TRBD1 might be the D (5 bases). The CDR3 is 16 amino acids. The V end was cut by 5 bases, the J end by 3 bases, with 19 bases between. From germline, CDR1 is MNHEY and CDR2 SMNVEV (reference sequence). DNA for the CDR3: TGTGCCAGCAGTCGCACCCCACGACAGCGATACTATGGCTACACCTTC. Protein: CASSRTPRQRYYGYTF.

The chain joins TRBV4-1 to TRBJ2-1; 11 bases line up with TRBD2. The CDR3 contains 17 residues. V was clipped by 3 bases and J by 8 bases; unmatched bases: 12. Germline CDR1 and CDR2: MGHRA and YSYEKL. The CDR3 coding sequence is TGCGCCAGCAGCCACCGTAATGTAGCGGGAGGGTGGTATGAGCAGTTCTTC. Amino acid sequence: CASSHRNVAGGWYEQFF.

The rearrangement uses TRBV18 and TRBJ2-7; TRBD1 matches 9 bases. The CDR3 sequence is 15 residues long. V dropped 3 bases and J dropped 5; count of bases not matched to a gene: 8. CDR1 is KGHSH, CDR2 LQKENI, per germline. The CDR3 DNA sequence: TGTGCCAGCTCACCGTACCGGGACAGGGTAAACGAGCAGTACTTC. Its translation is CASSPYRDRVNEQYF.

V and J are TRBV5-6 and TRBJ2-5; D might be TRBD1 (5 bases). This CDR3 contains 14 residues. V dropped 1 base and J dropped 0 bases, with 7 bases sitting between them. Germline V gene sequence: CDR1 SGHDT, CDR2 YYEEEE. The CDR3: CASSLSGYQETQYF. The CDR3 DNA reads as TGTGCCAGCAGCTTGTCAGGGTACCAAGAGACCCAGTACTTC.

On this clone itself: Other DNA sequences in the sample encode the same CDR3. The gene calls are TRBV27 and TRBJ1-6; D is undetermined. V shed 5 bases and J shed 5 bases, with 4 bases lying between them. CDR1 is MNHEY and CDR2 is SMNVEV in the germline V gene (reference sequence). The CDR3 loop spans 12 amino acids. Written as DNA, the CDR3 is TGTGCCAGCAGTCTAAATAATTCACCCCTCCACTTT. Translated: CASSLNNSPLHF.

This chain joins TRBV18 and TRBJ2-1, with no clear D. This CDR3 has 16 amino acids. The germline V and J ends were trimmed by 0 bases and 7 bases, with 16 bases remaining between them. The V gene's germline CDR1 is KGHSH and CDR2 LQKENI. CDR3 in DNA: TGTGCCAGCTCACCACCTCATCCCAGGCTCACAAATGAGCAGTTCTTC. As protein: CASSPPHPRLTNEQFF.

CDR3: CASSPSSGSSYEQYF. CDR3 DNA sequence: TGTGCCAGCTCACCTTCTAGCGGGAGCTCCTACGAGCAGTACTTC. The chain couples TRBV18 to TRBJ2-7, with TRBD2 matching 10 bases. There are 15 residues in the CDR3. The ends lost 3 bases at V and 0 bases at J; junction bases unmatched: 2. CDR1 and CDR2 (germline): KGHSH, LQKENI.

The rearrangement joins TRBV6-5 to TRBJ1-4; 9 bases are shared with TRBD1. This CDR3 spans 14 amino acids. The trim removed 6 bases at V and 4 bases at J, leaving 3 bases unmatched. Germline V CDR1 and CDR2: MNHEY, SVGAGI. The CDR3 sequence is CASRPGQGNEKLFF. The CDR3 bases are TGTGCCAGCAGACCGGGACAGGGTAATGAAAAACTGTTTTTT.

CDR3 nucleotide sequence: TGTGCCAGCAGTTCCTACAGGTCGACCTATGGCTACACCTTC. It encodes CASSSYRSTYGYTF. The chain employs TRBV28 and TRBJ1-2; D possibly corresponds to TRBD1 (5 bases). This CDR3 spans 14 amino acids. Germline CDR1 MDHEN, CDR2 SYDVKM. V dropped 4 bases and J dropped 4 bases, with 13 bases sitting between them.

This clone came up once. The chain uses TRBV27 and TRBJ2-1, with D possibly being TRBD2 (5 bases). The CDR3 spans 14 residues. From germline, CDR1 is MNHEY and CDR2 SMNVEV (reference sequence). V lost 7 bases and J 5 bases, leaving 15 bases between the germline ends. The DNA for the CDR3 is TGTGCCAGCACCCAAGGTCGGGATGACAATGAGCAGTTCTTC. Translation: CASTQGRDDNEQFF.